Each of the 16 T cell receptor beta chains below was sequenced from the same sample in a study of cytomegalovirus exposure and HLA in healthy donors. 13 Jbeta primers and 60 Vbeta primers were used for the PCR. Assay used: immunoSEQ multiplex PCR; TCRdb lists only in-frame clones, some missing. Among 150,000 to 250,000 clones listed, 82% were seen once. Sequencing was carried out using PBMCs. These TCRs come from a boy aged 2-15 years in good health and CMV-seronegative.

This chain uses TRBV11-2 with TRBJ2-2; maybe TRBD2 (5 bases). The CDR3 consists of 14 residues. With 1 base removed from V and 6 bases from J, the gap between germline ends came to 9 bases. CDR1 SGHAT and CDR2 FQNNGV come from the germline V gene. DNA of the CDR3: TGTGCCAGCAGCTTAGTGAGGGTGGCCGGGGAGCTGTTTTTT. It codes for CASSLVRVAGELFF.

The chain combines TRBV7-9 with TRBJ2-7; 7 bases fit TRBD2. The CDR3 length is 16 residues. J lost 0 bases, V lost 7 bases, and 12 bases had no gene match. Germline-derived CDR1 and CDR2 are SEHNR and FQNEAQ (reference sequence). CDR3 DNA: TGTGCCAGCATCTTGGGGGGGTTAAGCGGCTCCTACGAGCAGTACTTC. Its protein product is CASILGGLSGSYEQYF.

The chain combines TRBV30 with TRBJ1-2; D possibly corresponds to TRBD1 (5 bases). Germline V gene data show CDR1 as GTSNPN and CDR2 as SVGIG (reference sequence). The V end lost 0 bases, the J end lost 0 bases, and 14 bases lay between the germline ends. CDR3 size: 16 residues. Here the CDR3 reads CAWSVERTRANYGYTF. The CDR3 DNA is TGTGCCTGGAGTGTAGAAAGGACACGGGCTAACTATGGCTACACCTTC.

The genes are TRBV19 and TRBJ1-5; D remains ambiguous. This CDR3 spans 14 amino acids. Germline V gene lookup returns CDR1 LNHDA and CDR2 SQIVND (reference sequence). V dropped 3 bases and J dropped 11 bases, with 17 bases sitting between them. The CDR3 region is CASSMERGGNSQHF. In DNA form, the CDR3 reads TGTGCCAGTAGTATGGAGCGGGGTGGGAATTCCCAGCATTTT.

This clone has just one count. The genes are TRBV7-8 and TRBJ2-5; D is perhaps TRBD1 (5 bases). The CDR3 covers 14 residues. CDR1 SGHVS and CDR2 FQNEAQ come from the germline V gene. V was trimmed by 2 bases and J by 1 base, leaving 8 bases between them. The CDR3 DNA follows: TGTGCCAGCAGCTTAAGGGGCCCCCAAGAGACCCAGTACTTC. Residues: CASSLRGPQETQYF.

This clone was recorded once. V gene TRBV2 combines with J gene TRBJ1-1; a weak D match, TRBD1 (5 bases). This CDR3 comprises 13 residues. The V gene's germline CDR1 is SNHLY and CDR2 FYNNEI. Trimming shortened V by 1 base and J by 5 bases, and 8 bases separated the two germline ends. The CDR3 sequence: CASSEGEGTEAFF. In DNA form, the CDR3 reads TGTGCCAGCAGTGAAGGGGAGGGGACTGAAGCTTTCTTT.

The CDR3 nucleotides read TGTGCCAGTAGTATCCAGGGCAGCTCTGGAAACACCATATATTTT. Protein: CASSIQGSSGNTIYF. This sequence joins TRBV19 and TRBJ1-3; possible D gene TRBD1, 5 bases. CDR3 length equals 15 residues. V was trimmed by 3 bases and J by 0 bases, leaving 9 bases between them. The germline gives CDR1 LNHDA, CDR2 SQIVND (reference sequence).

This sequence joins TRBV5-8 and TRBJ1-1; D call uncertain. The germline V gene has CDR1 SGHTS and CDR2 YDEGEE. The CDR3 length is 13 residues. V was pared by 3 bases and J by 8 bases, with 14 bases between. The CDR3: CASSSHSRGEAFF. The CDR3 coding sequence is TGTGCCAGCAGCTCACACAGTCGTGGGGAAGCTTTCTTT.

The chain uses TRBV4-3 and TRBJ1-2; 8 bases map to TRBD1. Trimming took 0 bases from V and 6 from J; bases not matched to a gene: 3. Germline-derived CDR1 and CDR2 are LGHNA and YSLEER. This CDR3 has 14 residues. The CDR3 region has the DNA TGCGCCAGCAGCCAAGACAGGGGGCTTAATGGCTACACCTTC. Protein: CASSQDRGLNGYTF.

The chain has TRBV7-2 and TRBJ2-1, with TRBD2 identical over 7 bases. The V and J ends lost 3 bases and 4 bases, in that order; junction bases with no gene match: 3. The CDR3 totals 14 residues. Germline V gives CDR1 SGHTA, CDR2 FQGNSA. The CDR3 is CASSFSGRYNEQFF. In DNA form, the CDR3 reads TGTGCCAGCAGCTTTAGCGGGCGTTACAATGAGCAGTTCTTC.

The chain links TRBV7-9 to TRBJ2-2; perhaps TRBD2 as D (6 bases). The germline V gene encodes CDR1 SEHNR and CDR2 FQNEAQ (reference sequence). The CDR3 extends over 12 amino acids. Trimming removed 11 bases at V and 5 bases at J, with 12 bases between. The CDR3 sequence is CAPGGETGELFF. The CDR3 coding sequence is TGTGCCCCTGGAGGGGAAACCGGGGAGCTGTTTTTT.

The chain couples TRBV29-1 to TRBJ1-2; 9 positions agree with TRBD1. The CDR3 runs to 12 residues. J gave up 6 bases and V 4 bases, and 3 bases lay outside the gene matches. Germline-derived CDR1 and CDR2 are SQVTM and ANQGSEA. CDR3 DNA sequence: TGCAGCGTTGTGGGACAGGGAGATGGCTACACCTTC. Protein sequence: CSVVGQGDGYTF.

The chain is built from TRBV14 and TRBJ2-3; 9 nucleotides line up with TRBD2. This CDR3 comprises 15 residues. Trimming took 4 bases from V and 5 from J; bases not matched to a gene: 7. Germline CDR1 reads SGHDN; CDR2 reads FVKESK. DNA of the CDR3: TGTGCCAGCAGCCTCAGCGGGGGGCCCCTAGATACGCAGTATTTT. Its protein product is CASSLSGGPLDTQYF.

This sequence joins TRBV4-2 and TRBJ2-7, with D uncertain. Germline loops: CDR1 LGHNA, CDR2 YNFKEQ. V dropped 3 bases and J dropped 0 bases, with 12 bases sitting between them. The CDR3 runs 15 residues. CDR3 loop: CASSQTAGNSYEQYF. In DNA form, the CDR3 reads TGTGCCAGCAGCCAGACGGCAGGCAACTCCTACGAGCAGTACTTC.

The DNA for the CDR3 is TGTGCCAGCAGCCCCTCAGGGTCTAGCACAGATACGCAGTATTTT. This sequence encodes CASSPSGSSTDTQYF. The genes are TRBV5-4 and TRBJ2-3; tentative D call: TRBD1 (5 bases). In germline, CDR1 is SGHNT, CDR2 YYREEE (reference sequence). CDR3 size: 15 residues. The V gene lost 4 bases and the J gene lost 0 bases, with 12 bases spanning the gap.

The CDR3 DNA sequence: TGTGCCAGCAGCTTATTCGCGGGGGGGGCCGGGGAGACCCAGTACTTC. It encodes CASSLFAGGAGETQYF. V gene TRBV7-2 combines with J gene TRBJ2-5; 9 bases line up with TRBD2. Germline V gene lookup returns CDR1 SGHTA and CDR2 FQGNSA. This CDR3 comprises 16 residues. Trimming removed 2 bases from V and 5 bases from J; junction bases left unmatched: 9.